This entry concerns a single T cell receptor (beta chain). The assay was immunoSEQ multiplex PCR, and TCRdb's table has in-frame clones only and misses some. Here the sample spans about 270,000 clones, around 89% being singletons. The sample is drawn from a study of blood T cell repertoires in COVID-19. Germline trimming cut 0 bases from V and 6 bases from J; bases unmatched to any gene: 19. CDR1 SGHRS and CDR2 YFSETQ come from the germline V gene. The CDR3 loop spans 20 amino acids. The source material was PBMCs or T cells enriched from blood (not recorded which). This chain links TRBV5-1 with TRBJ2-1; 9 bases are a match to TRBD2. The sequence derives from a woman in her thirties with acute COVID-19. Here the CDR3 reads CASSLAGFGGGSGRLNEQFF. The CDR3 DNA reads as TGCGCCAGCAGCTTGGCGGGTTTTGGCGGGGGGAGCGGGAGGCTCAATGAGCAGTTCTTC.